This T cell receptor beta chain comes out of a study of naive and memory T cell subsets. Four PCR rounds used nested alpha and beta constant region primers plus the SP2 primer. TCRdb reanalysed the UMI-ligation and nested PCR reads using MiXCR and keeps one entry per CDR3 protein. Of tens of thousands of distinct CDR3 sequences in the sample, about 6.7% were seen once. This clonotype was detected many times. Its specificity is unknown. The germline gives CDR1 SNHLY, CDR2 FYNNEI. The CDR3 length is 16 residues. V was pared by 5 bases and J by 0 bases, with 15 bases between. Study observations and caveats: Reportedly, tuberculin skin test sites gave far more TCRs than other biopsies.

Noted treatment: skin biopsy from PPD injection site in Mantoux-positive individual. An oligonucleotide containing a UMI was ligated to the 3' end of TCR cDNA. Tuberculin skin test biopsies were taken where PPD was injected in Mantoux-positive people. Reverse transcription used DNase-treated unsorted total RNA, aiming for roughly 1 to 1000 ng. The source material was skin, sampled from a tuberculin skin test site. The chain combines TRBV2 with TRBJ2-3, with D unresolved. The sequence derives from an adult in good health. The CDR3 DNA sequence: TGTGCCAGCAGTCTCGACTTGTTAGCTAGCACAGATACGCAGTATTTT. Translating gives CASSLDLLASTDTQYF. The complete variable domain, with remaining parts taken from reference TRBV2 and TRBJ2-3, reads EPEVTQTPSHQVTQMGQEVILRCVPISNHLYFYWYRQILGQKVEFLVSFYNNEISEKSEIFDDQFSVERPDGSNFTLKIRSTKLEDSAMYFCASSLDLLASTDTQYFGPGTRLTVL.